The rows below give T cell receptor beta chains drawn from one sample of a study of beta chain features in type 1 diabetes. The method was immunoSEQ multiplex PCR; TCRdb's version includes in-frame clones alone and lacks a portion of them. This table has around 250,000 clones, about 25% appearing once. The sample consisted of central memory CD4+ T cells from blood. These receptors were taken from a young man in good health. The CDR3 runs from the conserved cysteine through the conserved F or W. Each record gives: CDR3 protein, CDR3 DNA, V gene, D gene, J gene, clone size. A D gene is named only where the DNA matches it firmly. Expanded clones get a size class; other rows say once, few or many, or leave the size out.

CASSPRQGAKEQYF TGTGCCAGCTCACCCCGACAGGGGGCGAAGGAGCAGTACTTC TRBV18 TRBD1 TRBJ2-7 NA
CAWSVLRDNYGYTF TGTGCCTGGAGTGTACTCCGGGATAACTATGGCTACACCTTC TRBV30 NA TRBJ1-2 NA
CSVQGQGNYEQYF TGCAGCGTCCAGGGACAGGGTAACTACGAGCAGTACTTC TRBV29-1 TRBD1 TRBJ2-7 NA
CASRENSDRVYEQYF TGTGCCAGCAGAGAGAATTCGGACAGGGTTTACGAGCAGTACTTC TRBV2 TRBD1 TRBJ2-7 many
CASSSPEPGETQYF TGTGCCAGCAGTTCCCCGGAACCTGGGGAGACCCAGTACTTC TRBV28 NA TRBJ2-5 NA
CASSPLLLAGAGETQYF TGTGCCAGCTCACCACTTCTTCTAGCGGGAGCCGGAGAGACCCAGTACTTC TRBV18 TRBD2 TRBJ2-5 many
CASSVSISGRGGTDTQYF TGTGCCAGCAGCGTATCGATTAGCGGGAGGGGCGGCACAGATACGCAGTATTTT TRBV9 TRBD2 TRBJ2-3 NA
CASSLDGPWANEKLFF TGTGCCAGCAGCTTGGACGGACCGTGGGCTAATGAAAAACTGTTTTTT TRBV5-6 NA TRBJ1-4 once
CASSPANEQYF TGTGCCAGCAGCCCCGCCAACGAGCAGTACTTC TRBV7-2 NA TRBJ2-7 few
CSAGTGWAYTF TGCAGTGCTGGGACAGGGTGGGCCTACACCTTC TRBV20-1 TRBD1 TRBJ1-2 few
CASTPRGTEAFF TGTGCCAGCACGCCCAGGGGCACTGAAGCTTTCTTT TRBV28 NA TRBJ1-1 NA
CASSDLGGYEQYF TGTGCCAGCAGTGACCTGGGGGGCTACGAGCAGTACTTC TRBV25-1 NA TRBJ2-7 few
CASSLGGSSYNEQFF TGTGCCAGCAGCTTGGGTGGCAGTTCCTACAATGAGCAGTTCTTC TRBV5-4 NA TRBJ2-1 NA
CASSLVEGGGYTF TGTGCCAGCAGCTTGGTAGAGGGAGGGGGCTACACCTTC TRBV5-4 NA TRBJ1-2 NA
CASNPAGVHTQYF TGTGCCAGCAATCCAGCGGGAGTTCATACGCAGTATTTT TRBV25-1 TRBD2 TRBJ2-3 NA
CASSLVALAGVSEQFF TGCGCCAGCAGCTTGGTGGCACTAGCGGGAGTTTCGGAGCAGTTCTTC TRBV5-1 TRBD2 TRBJ2-1 NA
CASSYQGAQRNTGELFF TGCGCCAGCAGTTACCAGGGGGCTCAAAGGAACACCGGGGAGCTGTTTTTT TRBV5-1 TRBD1 TRBJ2-2 many
CASIRTEQETQYF TGTGCCAGCATAAGGACAGAGCAAGAGACCCAGTACTTC TRBV2 NA TRBJ2-5 NA
CAWSVQGAADTQYF TGTGCCTGGAGTGTACAGGGGGCTGCAGATACGCAGTATTTT TRBV30 TRBD1 TRBJ2-3 few
CATSRIRGAEGYTF TGTGCCACCAGCAGAATCCGGGGGGCGGAGGGCTACACCTTC TRBV15 NA TRBJ1-2 NA
CASSYRQGGQETQYF TGTGCCAGCAGCTACAGACAGGGGGGACAAGAGACCCAGTACTTC TRBV7-7 TRBD1 TRBJ2-5 NA
CASSPRTGGHTEAFF TGTGCCAGCAGCCCCCGGACAGGGGGCCACACTGAAGCTTTCTTT TRBV7-9 TRBD1 TRBJ1-1 many
CASSPSGFQDTQYF TGTGCCAGCTCACCAAGCGGGTTTCAAGATACGCAGTATTTT TRBV18 NA TRBJ2-3 few
CASSREAEQYF TGTGCCAGCAGTCGAGAAGCCGAGCAGTACTTC TRBV2 NA TRBJ2-7 few
CAWRPYNEQFF TGTGCCTGGAGACCTTACAATGAGCAGTTCTTC TRBV30 NA TRBJ2-1 few
CASSLRRSRGDTQYF TGCGCCAGCAGCCTACGGCGGTCGCGGGGAGATACGCAGTATTTT TRBV4-3 NA TRBJ2-3 NA
CASSHTFAGANYGYTF TGTGCCAGCAGCCACACGTTCGCAGGAGCCAACTATGGCTACACCTTC TRBV7-9 NA TRBJ1-2 few
CAPLEQYF TGTGCCCCCCTGGAGCAGTACTTC TRBV11-3 NA TRBJ2-7 NA
CSVDLQSYGYTF TGCAGCGTTGACCTGCAGAGCTATGGCTACACCTTC TRBV29-1 NA TRBJ1-2 NA
CATSPGEWEPQHF TGTGCCACCAGCCCGGGGGAGTGGGAGCCCCAGCATTTT TRBV15 NA TRBJ1-5 few
CASSEMGPSYGYTF TGTGCCAGCAGTGAAATGGGACCGAGCTATGGCTACACCTTC TRBV2 NA TRBJ1-2 few
CATKENYEQYF TGTGCCACCAAAGAGAATTACGAGCAGTACTTC TRBV10-3 NA TRBJ2-7 NA
CASSLRGFNQPQHF TGTGCCAGCAGTTTAAGGGGGTTCAATCAGCCCCAGCATTTT TRBV6-6 NA TRBJ1-5 few
CASSPRQGVTDTQYF TGTGCCAGCAGCCCGAGACAGGGAGTCACAGATACGCAGTATTTT TRBV9 TRBD1 TRBJ2-3 once
CAIRTTTSGRVNEQFF TGTGCCATCAGGACTACGACTAGCGGGAGAGTGAACGAGCAGTTCTTC TRBV10-3 TRBD2 TRBJ2-1 many
CASSRPSRSTDTQYF TGCGCCAGCAGCCGGCCTTCTAGAAGCACAGATACGCAGTATTTT TRBV4-1 NA TRBJ2-3 NA
CASRAWGTSNEQFF TGTGCCAGCAGAGCTTGGGGAACGAGCAATGAGCAGTTCTTC TRBV7-2 NA TRBJ2-1 NA
CSAGQLSGANVLTF TGCAGCGCTGGACAGCTCTCTGGGGCCAACGTCCTGACTTTC TRBV29-1 NA TRBJ2-6 NA
CASSQKVTGSPLHF TGTGCCAGCAGCCAGAAGGTCACGGGTTCACCCCTCCACTTT TRBV16 NA TRBJ1-6 many
CASSLSGGGRNNEQFF TGTGCCAGCAGCTTATCCGGGGGCGGGAGGAACAATGAGCAGTTCTTC TRBV7-8 TRBD2 TRBJ2-1 many
CASSEESTVGDTQYF TGTGCCAGCAGCGAGGAGAGCACAGTCGGAGATACGCAGTATTTT TRBV7-9 NA TRBJ2-3 few
CASSVSGGKAYEQYF TGTGCCAGCAGCGTATCGGGGGGTAAAGCCTACGAGCAGTACTTC TRBV9 TRBD2 TRBJ2-7 NA
CASSLAPRQGNTEAFF TGTGCCAGCAGCTTAGCTCCCCGGCAGGGGAACACTGAAGCTTTCTTT TRBV7-9 NA TRBJ1-1 many